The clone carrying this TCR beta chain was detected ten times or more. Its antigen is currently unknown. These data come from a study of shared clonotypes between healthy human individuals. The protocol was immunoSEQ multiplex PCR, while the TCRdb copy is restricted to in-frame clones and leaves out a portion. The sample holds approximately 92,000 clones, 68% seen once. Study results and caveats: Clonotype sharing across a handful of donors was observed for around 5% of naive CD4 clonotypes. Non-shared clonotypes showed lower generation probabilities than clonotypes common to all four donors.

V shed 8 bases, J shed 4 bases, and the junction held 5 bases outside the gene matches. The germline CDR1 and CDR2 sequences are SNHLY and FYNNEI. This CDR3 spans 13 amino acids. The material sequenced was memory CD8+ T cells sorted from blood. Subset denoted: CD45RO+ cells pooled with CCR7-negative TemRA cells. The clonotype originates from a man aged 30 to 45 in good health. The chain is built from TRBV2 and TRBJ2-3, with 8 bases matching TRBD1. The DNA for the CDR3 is TGTGCCAGCGACAGGGGCCCCGCAGATACGCAGTATTTT. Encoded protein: CASDRGPADTQYF.